This T cell receptor (beta chain) appears in the sequencing data of a study of cytomegalovirus exposure and HLA in healthy donors. Study-level results: A few chains linked to CMV were shown in vitro to be specific for CMV antigens. Most TCRs appeared rarely, but some public TCRs recurred in many donors.

Only in-frame clones appear in the TCRdb table, and some are missing; sequencing was by immunoSEQ multiplex PCR. Of about 120,000 clones in the sample, about nine tenths are singletons; the top ten hold roughly 2%. The CDR3 consists of 13 residues. Germline loops: CDR1 SNHLY, CDR2 FYNNEI. V shed 3 bases and J shed 10 bases, with 13 bases lying between them. In regard to this clone: Its specificity is not known.

The donors were in the roughly 130-subject validation cohort; that cohort was separate from the roughly 660-subject first cohort. The source of this sequence is a woman under 30 in good health and CMV-seronegative. Sample: PBMCs. The chain has TRBV2 and TRBJ2-1; the D gene is possibly TRBD2 (5 bases). DNA of the CDR3: TGTGCCAGCAGTGAGGACTTGGTACGGGAGCAGTTCTTC. Translating gives CASSEDLVREQFF.